This T cell receptor (beta chain) was sequenced in a study of T and B cells in COVID-19 patients. Findings of the study overall: Few blood samples existed from mildly ill patients during symptoms or early in severe cases. At recovery TRB diversity and richness exceeded healthy donors, after highly clonal active COVID-19 repertoires.

From blood, about 240-500 ng of genomic DNA served as TRB template. BIOMED2 TRB-A/B primer pools were used in multiplex TRB PCR. TCRdb analysed the multiplex PCR reads with MiXCR anew, one entry per CDR3 protein. This table holds about 5,100 distinct CDR3 sequences, roughly a fifth found once. This clonotype is categorized as medium-sized. Its specificity is unknown. This CDR3 has 12 amino acids. Germline assignment: CDR1 SQVTM and CDR2 ANQGSEA. Trimming pared 2 bases from V and 4 bases from J, leaving 8 bases between. The chain links TRBV29-1 to TRBJ1-1, with D perhaps TRBD1 (5 bases). The clonotype was recovered from a human donor with active COVID-19. The sample comprised blood. CDR3 nucleotide sequence: TGCAGCGTTGAATCCGACAGCACTGAAGCTTTCTTT. Translation gives CSVESDSTEAFF.